This T cell receptor beta chain was documented in a study of vaccination and CD4 T cells after COVID-19. Study information: Convalescent donors totaled six males and four females, including two who were Hispanic. The control cultures got either a CEFX pool, an HIV-1 Nef pool, or no peptide at all. Study observations and caveats: This study had few convalescent patients and no early post-infection samples.

Treatment reported: roughly 11-day PBMC culture with coronavirus spike peptide pools or control peptides (ViraFEST assay). Researchers used the Oncomine TCR Beta short-read assay to sequence DNA from cultured CD4+ T cells. Someone extracted genomic DNA from cultured CD4+ T cells. TCRdb itself ran the PCR reads through MiXCR, one entry per CDR3 protein. This sample has roughly 16,000 distinct CDR3 sequences; around three quarters occur once, and the top ten carry roughly a sixth. Trimming cost V 1 base and J 1 base, with 7 bases left between them. The CDR3 has 15 amino acids. Concerning this clonotype: Antigen: not known.

The sequencing sample was made of CD4+ T cells from blood, cultured in vitro. The chain employs TRBV12-3 or TRBV12-4 and TRBJ2-2; no definite D call. This clonotype was obtained from a human donor who had recovered from COVID-19. CDR3: CASSLGVGNTGELFF. CDR3 DNA sequence: TGTGCCAGCAGTTTAGGAGTTGGGAACACCGGGGAGCTGTTTTTT.